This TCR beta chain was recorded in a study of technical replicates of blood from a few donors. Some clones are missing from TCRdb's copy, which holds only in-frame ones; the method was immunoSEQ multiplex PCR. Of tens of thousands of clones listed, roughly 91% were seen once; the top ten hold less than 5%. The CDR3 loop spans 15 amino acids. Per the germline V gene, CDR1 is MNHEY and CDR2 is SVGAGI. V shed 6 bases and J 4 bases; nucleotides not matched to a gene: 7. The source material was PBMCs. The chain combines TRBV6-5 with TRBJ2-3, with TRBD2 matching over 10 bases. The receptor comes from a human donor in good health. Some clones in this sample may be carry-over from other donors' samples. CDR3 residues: CASSLLAGSPDTQYF. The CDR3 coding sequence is TGTGCCAGCAGCCTACTAGCGGGGTCCCCAGATACGCAGTATTTT.